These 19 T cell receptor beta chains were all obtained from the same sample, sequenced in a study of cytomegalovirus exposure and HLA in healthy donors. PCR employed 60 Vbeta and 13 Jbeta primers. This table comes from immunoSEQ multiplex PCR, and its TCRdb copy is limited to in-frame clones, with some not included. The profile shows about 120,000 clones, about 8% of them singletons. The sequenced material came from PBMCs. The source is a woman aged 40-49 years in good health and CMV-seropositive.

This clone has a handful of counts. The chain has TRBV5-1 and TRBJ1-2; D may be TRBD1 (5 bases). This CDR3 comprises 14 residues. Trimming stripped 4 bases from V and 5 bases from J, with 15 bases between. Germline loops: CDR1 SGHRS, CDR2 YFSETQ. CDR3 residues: CASSPAGQVYGYTF. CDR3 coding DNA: TGCGCCAGCAGCCCCGCGGGGCAGGTGTATGGCTACACCTTC.

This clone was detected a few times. CDR3 protein: CALQGVHTEAFF. CDR3 in DNA: TGTGCCCTGCAGGGGGTACACACTGAAGCTTTCTTT. The chain links TRBV6-1 to TRBJ1-1, with 7 bases matching TRBD1. This CDR3 is 12 amino acids long. V gave up 11 bases and J gave up 3 bases; unmatched junction bases: 6. CDR1 and CDR2 from the germline V gene are MNHNS and SASEGT.

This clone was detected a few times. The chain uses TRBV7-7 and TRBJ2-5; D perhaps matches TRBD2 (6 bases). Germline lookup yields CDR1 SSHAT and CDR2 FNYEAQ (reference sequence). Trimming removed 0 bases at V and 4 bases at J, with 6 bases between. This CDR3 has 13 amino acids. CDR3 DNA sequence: TGTGCCAGCAGCTTAGCGGGAGGAGAGACCCAGTACTTC. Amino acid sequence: CASSLAGGETQYF. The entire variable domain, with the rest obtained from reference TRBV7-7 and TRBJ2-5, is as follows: GAGVSQSPRYKVTKRGQDVTLRCDPISSHATLYWYQQALGQGPEFLTYFNYEAQPDKSGLPSDRFSAERPEGSISTLTIQRTEQRDSAMYRCASSLAGGETQYFGPGTRLLVL.

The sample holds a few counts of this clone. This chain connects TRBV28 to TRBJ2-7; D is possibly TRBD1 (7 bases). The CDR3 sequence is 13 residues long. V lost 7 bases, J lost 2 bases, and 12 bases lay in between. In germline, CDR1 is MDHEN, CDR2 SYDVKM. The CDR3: CASTQGGPYEQYF. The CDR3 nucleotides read TGTGCCAGCACGCAGGGGGGTCCCTACGAGCAGTACTTC.

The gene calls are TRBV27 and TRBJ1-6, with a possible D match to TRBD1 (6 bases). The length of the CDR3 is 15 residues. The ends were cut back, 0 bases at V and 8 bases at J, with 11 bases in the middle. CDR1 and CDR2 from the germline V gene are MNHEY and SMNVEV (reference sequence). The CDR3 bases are TGTGCCAGCAGTTTATCTCAGGGGTTCGATTCACCCCTCCACTTT. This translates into CASSLSQGFDSPLHF.

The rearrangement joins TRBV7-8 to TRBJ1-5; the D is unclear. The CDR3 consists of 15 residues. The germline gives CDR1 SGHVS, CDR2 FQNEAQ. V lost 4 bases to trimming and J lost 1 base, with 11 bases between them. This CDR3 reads CASSSRGLSNQPQHF. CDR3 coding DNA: TGTGCCAGCAGCTCGCGGGGTTTAAGCAATCAGCCCCAGCATTTT.

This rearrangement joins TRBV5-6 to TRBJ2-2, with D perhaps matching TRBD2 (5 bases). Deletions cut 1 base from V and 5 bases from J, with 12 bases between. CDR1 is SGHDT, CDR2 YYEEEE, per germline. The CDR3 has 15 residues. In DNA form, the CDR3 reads TGTGCCAGCAGCTTGAGCTGGCGGGTTACCGGGGAGCTGTTTTTT. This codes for CASSLSWRVTGELFF.

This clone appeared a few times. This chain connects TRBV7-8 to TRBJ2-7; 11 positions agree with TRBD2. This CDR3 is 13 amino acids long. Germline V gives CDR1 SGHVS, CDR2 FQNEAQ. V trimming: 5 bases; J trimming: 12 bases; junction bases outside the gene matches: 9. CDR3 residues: CASSATATSGGYF. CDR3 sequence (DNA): TGTGCCAGCAGCGCCACCGCTACTAGCGGGGGGTACTTC.

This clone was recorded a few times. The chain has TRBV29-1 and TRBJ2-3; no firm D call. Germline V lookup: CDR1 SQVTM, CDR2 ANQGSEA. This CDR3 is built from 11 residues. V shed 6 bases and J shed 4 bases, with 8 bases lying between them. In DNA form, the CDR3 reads TGCAGCGTCGGTGACTCAGATACGCAGTATTTT. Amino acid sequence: CSVGDSDTQYF.

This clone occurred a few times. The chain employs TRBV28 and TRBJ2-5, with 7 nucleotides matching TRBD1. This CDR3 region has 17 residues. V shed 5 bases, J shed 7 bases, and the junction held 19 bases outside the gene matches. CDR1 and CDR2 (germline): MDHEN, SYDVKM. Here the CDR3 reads CASSQSPGQQEAGTQYF. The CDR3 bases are TGTGCCAGCAGTCAGTCTCCGGGACAGCAAGAGGCGGGGACCCAGTACTTC.

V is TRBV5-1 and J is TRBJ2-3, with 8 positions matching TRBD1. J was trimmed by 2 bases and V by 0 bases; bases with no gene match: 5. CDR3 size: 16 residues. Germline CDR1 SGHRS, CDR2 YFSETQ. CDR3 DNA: TGCGCCAGCAGCTTGGCCTCGGGACAGGTCACAGATACGCAGTATTTT. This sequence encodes CASSLASGQVTDTQYF.

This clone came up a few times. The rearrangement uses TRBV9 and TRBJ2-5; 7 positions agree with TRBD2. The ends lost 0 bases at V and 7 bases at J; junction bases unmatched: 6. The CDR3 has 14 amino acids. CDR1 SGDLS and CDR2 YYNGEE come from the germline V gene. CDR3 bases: TGTGCCAGCAGCGTAGACGGGGGGTCCGGGACCCAGTACTTC. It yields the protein CASSVDGGSGTQYF.

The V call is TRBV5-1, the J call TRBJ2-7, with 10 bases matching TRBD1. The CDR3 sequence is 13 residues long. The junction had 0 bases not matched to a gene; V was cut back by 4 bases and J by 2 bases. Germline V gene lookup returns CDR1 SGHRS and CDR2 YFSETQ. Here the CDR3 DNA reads TGCGCCAGCAGCGGGACAGGGGCCTACGAGCAGTACTTC. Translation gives CASSGTGAYEQYF.

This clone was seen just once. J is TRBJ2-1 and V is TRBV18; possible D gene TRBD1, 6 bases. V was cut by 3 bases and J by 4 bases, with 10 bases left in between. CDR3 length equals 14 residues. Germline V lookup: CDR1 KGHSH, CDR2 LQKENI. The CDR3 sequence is CASSPSQGYNEQFF. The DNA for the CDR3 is TGTGCCAGCTCACCGTCTCAGGGGTACAATGAGCAGTTCTTC.

This CDR3 reads CASSSGSTDTQYF. In DNA, the CDR3 is TGCGCCAGCAGTTCAGGGAGCACAGATACGCAGTATTTT. The chain joins TRBV10-1 to TRBJ2-3; tentative D call: TRBD1 (5 bases). The germline CDR1 and CDR2 sequences are WNHNN and SYGVQD (reference sequence). The V end lost 5 bases, the J end lost 0 bases, and 6 bases lay between the germline ends. The CDR3 is 13 amino acids.

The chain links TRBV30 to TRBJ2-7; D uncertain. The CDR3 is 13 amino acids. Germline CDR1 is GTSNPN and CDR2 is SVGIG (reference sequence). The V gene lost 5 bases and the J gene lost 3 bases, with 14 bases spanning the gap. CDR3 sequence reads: CAWEKAQFYEQYF. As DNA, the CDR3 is TGTGCCTGGGAGAAGGCACAGTTCTACGAGCAGTACTTC.

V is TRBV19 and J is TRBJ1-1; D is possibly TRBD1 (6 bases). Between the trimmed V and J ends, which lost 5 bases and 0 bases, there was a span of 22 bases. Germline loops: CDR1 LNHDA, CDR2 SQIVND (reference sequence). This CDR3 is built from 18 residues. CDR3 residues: CASSPGVGAPRLNTEAFF. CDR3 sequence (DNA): TGTGCCAGTAGTCCAGGGGTAGGGGCTCCCCGCCTGAACACTGAAGCTTTCTTT.

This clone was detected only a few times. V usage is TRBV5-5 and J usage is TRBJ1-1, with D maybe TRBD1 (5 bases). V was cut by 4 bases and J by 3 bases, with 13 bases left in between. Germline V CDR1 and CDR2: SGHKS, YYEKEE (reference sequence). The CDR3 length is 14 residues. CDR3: CASSQGAVDTEAFF. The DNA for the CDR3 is TGTGCCAGCAGCCAAGGGGCGGTGGACACTGAAGCTTTCTTT.

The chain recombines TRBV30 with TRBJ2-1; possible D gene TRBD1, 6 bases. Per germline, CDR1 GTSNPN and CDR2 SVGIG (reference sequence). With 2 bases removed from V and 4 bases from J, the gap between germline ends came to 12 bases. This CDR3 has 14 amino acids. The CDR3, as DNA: TGTGCCTGGAGTCGCGGACAGACTTACAATGAGCAGTTCTTC. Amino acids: CAWSRGQTYNEQFF. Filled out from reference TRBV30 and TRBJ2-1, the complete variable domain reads SQTIHQWPATLVQPVGSPLSLECTVEGTSNPNLYWYRQAAGRGLQLLFYSVGIGQISSEVPQNLSASRPQDRQFILSSKKLLLSDSGFYLCAWSRGQTYNEQFFGPGTRLTVL.